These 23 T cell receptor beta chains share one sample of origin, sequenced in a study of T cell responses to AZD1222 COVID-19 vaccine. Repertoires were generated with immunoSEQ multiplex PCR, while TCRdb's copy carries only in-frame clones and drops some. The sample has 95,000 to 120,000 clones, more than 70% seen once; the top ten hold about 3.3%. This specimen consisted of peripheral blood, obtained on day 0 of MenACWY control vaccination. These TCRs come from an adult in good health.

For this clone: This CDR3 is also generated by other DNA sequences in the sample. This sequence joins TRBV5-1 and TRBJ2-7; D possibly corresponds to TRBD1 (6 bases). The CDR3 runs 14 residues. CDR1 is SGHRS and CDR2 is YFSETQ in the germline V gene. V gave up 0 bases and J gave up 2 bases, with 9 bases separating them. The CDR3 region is CASSLDRDAYEQYF. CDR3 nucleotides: TGCGCCAGCAGCTTGGACAGGGACGCCTACGAGCAGTACTTC.

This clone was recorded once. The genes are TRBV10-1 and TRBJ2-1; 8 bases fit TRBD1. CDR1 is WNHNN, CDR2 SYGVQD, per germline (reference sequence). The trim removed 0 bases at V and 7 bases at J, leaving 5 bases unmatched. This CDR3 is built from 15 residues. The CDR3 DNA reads TGCGCCAGCAGTGAGTCCCAGGGGGCTCGGAATGAGCAGTTCTTC. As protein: CASSESQGARNEQFF.

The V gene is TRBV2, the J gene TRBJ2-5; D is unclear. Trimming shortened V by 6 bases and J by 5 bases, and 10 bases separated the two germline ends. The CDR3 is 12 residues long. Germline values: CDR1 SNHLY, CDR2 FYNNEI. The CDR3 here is CASSDRAETQYF. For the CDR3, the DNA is TGTGCCAGCAGCGACCGCGCTGAGACCCAGTACTTC.

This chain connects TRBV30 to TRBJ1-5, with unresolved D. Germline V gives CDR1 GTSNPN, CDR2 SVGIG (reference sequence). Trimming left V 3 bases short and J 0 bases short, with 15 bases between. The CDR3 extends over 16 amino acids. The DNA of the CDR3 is TGTGCCTGGAGAGCGCCGTCGAGCAATAGCAATCAGCCCCAGCATTTT. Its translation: CAWRAPSSNSNQPQHF.

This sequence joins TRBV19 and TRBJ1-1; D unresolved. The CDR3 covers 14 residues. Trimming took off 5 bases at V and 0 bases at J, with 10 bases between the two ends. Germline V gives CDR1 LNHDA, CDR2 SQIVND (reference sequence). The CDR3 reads CASSLDGMNTEAFF. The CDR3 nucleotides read TGTGCCAGTAGTCTTGACGGGATGAACACTGAAGCTTTCTTT.

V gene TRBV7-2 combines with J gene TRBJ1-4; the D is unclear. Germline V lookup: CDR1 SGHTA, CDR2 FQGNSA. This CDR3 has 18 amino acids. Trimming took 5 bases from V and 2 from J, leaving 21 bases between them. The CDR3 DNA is TGTGCCAGCAGCCCCATCTCGGTTCGGGTACGGACTAATGAAAAACTGTTTTTT. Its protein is CASSPISVRVRTNEKLFF.

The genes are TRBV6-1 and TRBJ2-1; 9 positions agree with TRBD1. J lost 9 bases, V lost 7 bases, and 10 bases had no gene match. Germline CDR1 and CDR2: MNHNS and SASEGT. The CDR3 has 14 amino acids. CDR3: CASTMDRGRVEQFF. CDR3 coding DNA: TGTGCCAGCACCATGGACAGGGGTAGAGTTGAGCAGTTCTTC.

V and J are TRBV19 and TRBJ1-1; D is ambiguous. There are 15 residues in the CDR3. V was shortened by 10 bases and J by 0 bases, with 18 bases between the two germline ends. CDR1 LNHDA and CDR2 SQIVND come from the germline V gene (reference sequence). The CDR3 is CATPNETPMNTEAFF. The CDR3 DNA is TGTGCCACCCCAAATGAGACACCTATGAACACTGAAGCTTTCTTT.

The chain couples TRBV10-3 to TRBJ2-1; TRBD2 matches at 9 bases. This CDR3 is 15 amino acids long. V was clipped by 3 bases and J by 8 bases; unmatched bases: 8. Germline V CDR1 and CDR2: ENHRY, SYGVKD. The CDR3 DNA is TGTGCCATCAGTGAAGGTGGCGGGGGGGCCGATGAGCAGTTCTTC. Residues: CAISEGGGGADEQFF.

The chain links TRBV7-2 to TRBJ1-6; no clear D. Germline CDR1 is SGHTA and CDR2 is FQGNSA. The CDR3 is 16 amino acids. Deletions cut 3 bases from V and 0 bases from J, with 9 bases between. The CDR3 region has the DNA TGTGCCAGCAGCTTGCGCGGGAGCTCCTATAATTCACCCCTCCACTTT. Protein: CASSLRGSSYNSPLHF.

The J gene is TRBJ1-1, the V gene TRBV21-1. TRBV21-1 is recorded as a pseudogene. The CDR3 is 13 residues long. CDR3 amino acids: CASSKGGPTEAFF. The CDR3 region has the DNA TGTGCCAGCAGCAAAGGGGGTCCCACTGAAGCTTTCTTT.

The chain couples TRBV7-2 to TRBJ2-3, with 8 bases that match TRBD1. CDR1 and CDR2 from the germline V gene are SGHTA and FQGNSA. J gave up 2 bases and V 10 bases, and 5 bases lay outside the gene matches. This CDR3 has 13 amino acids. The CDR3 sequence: CATDRGATDTQYF. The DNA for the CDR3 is TGTGCCACCGACAGGGGAGCCACAGATACGCAGTATTTT.

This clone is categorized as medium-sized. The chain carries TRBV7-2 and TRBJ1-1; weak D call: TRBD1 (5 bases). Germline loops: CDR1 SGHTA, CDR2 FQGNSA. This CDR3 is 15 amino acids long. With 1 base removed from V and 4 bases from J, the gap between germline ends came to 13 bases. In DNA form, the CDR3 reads TGTGCCAGCAGCTTAGATTTGGGGGGGGGCACTGAAGCTTTCTTT. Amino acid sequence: CASSLDLGGGTEAFF.

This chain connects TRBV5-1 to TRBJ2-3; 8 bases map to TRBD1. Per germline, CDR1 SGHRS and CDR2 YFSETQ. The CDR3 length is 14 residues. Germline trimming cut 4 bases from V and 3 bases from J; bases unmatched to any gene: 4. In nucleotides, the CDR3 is TGCGCCAGCAGCCTGGGACAGGAAACAGATACGCAGTATTTT. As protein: CASSLGQETDTQYF.

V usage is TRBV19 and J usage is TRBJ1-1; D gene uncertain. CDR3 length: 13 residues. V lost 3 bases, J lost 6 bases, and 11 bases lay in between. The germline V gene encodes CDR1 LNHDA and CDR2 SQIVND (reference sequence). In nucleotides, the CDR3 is TGTGCCAGTAGTATCGGGAGATGGGCTGAAGCTTTCTTT. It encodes CASSIGRWAEAFF.

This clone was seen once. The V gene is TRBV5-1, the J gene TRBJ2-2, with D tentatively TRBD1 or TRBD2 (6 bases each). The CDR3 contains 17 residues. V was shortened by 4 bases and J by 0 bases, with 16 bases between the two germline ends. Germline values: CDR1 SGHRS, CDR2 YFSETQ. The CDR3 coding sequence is TGCGCCAGCAGCAAGGGGGGATGGGAATCGAACACCGGGGAGCTGTTTTTT. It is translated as CASSKGGWESNTGELFF.

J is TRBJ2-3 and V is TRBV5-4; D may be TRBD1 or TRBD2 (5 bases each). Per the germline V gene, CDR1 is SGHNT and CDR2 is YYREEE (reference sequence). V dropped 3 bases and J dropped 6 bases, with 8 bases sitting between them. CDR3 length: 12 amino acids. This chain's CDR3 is CASSWDEDTQYF. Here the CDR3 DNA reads TGTGCCAGCAGCTGGGACGAGGATACGCAGTATTTT.

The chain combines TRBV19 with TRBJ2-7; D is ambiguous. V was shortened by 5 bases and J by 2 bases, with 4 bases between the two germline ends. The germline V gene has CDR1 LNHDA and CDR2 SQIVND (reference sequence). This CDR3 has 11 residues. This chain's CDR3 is CASSDAYEQYF. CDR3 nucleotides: TGTGCCAGTAGTGACGCCTACGAGCAGTACTTC.

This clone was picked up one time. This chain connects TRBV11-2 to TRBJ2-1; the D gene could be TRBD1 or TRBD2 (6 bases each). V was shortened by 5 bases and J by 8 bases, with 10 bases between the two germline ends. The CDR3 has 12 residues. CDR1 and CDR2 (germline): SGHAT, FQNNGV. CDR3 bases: TGTGCCAGCAGCCTGGAGGGGGATGAGCAGTTCTTC. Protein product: CASSLEGDEQFF.

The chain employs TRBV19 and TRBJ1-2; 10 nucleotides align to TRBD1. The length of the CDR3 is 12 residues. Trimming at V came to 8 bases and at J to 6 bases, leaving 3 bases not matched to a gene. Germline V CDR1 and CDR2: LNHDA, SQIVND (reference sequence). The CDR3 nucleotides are TGTGCCAGTGGGACAGGGGCTAATGGCTACACCTTC. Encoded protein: CASGTGANGYTF.

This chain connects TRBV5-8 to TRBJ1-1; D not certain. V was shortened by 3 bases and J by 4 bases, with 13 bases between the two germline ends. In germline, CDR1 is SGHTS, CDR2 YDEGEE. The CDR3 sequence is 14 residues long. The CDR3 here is CASSSMSWSTEAFF. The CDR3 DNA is TGTGCCAGCAGCTCCATGTCCTGGAGCACTGAAGCTTTCTTT.

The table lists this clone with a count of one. CDR3 sequence: CASSRRDVSSGYTF. CDR3 nucleotides: TGTGCCAGCAGCCGCCGGGACGTTAGCAGTGGCTACACCTTC. V and J are TRBV4-2 and TRBJ1-2; D is possibly TRBD1 (5 bases). The V end lost 4 bases, the J end lost 7 bases, and 16 bases lay between the germline ends. The CDR3 length is 14 residues. Germline CDR1 is LGHNA and CDR2 is YNFKEQ.

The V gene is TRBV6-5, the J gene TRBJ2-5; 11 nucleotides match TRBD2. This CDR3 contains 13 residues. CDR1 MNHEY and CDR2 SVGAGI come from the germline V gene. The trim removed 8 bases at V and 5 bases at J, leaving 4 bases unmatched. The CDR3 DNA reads TGTGCCAGCGGTAGCGGGGGGGCCGAGACCCAGTACTTC. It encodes CASGSGGAETQYF.